The rows below give T cell receptor beta chains drawn from one sample of a study of blood T cell repertoires in COVID-19. Profiling relied on immunoSEQ multiplex PCR, and the TCRdb table lists in-frame clones only, not all of them. This table has some 220,000 clones, 80% to 85% appearing once. What was sequenced was peripheral blood. These receptors came from a woman in her 30s who had recovered from COVID-19. CDR3s include the opening cysteine and the closing phenylalanine or tryptophan. D genes are given only for firm matches. Rows give clone size only sometimes, using once, few, many, or a class for an expanded clone.

j_gene | v_gene | abundance | d_gene | CDR3nt | CDR3aa
TRBJ1-2 | TRBV28 | NA | NA | TGTGCCAGCAGTTTATATCAACAGGGTGGCTACACCTTC | CASSLYQQGGYTF
TRBJ1-1 | TRBV5-1 | NA | NA | TGCGCCAGCAGCTTCTCCGGAGACACTGAAGCTTTCTTT | CASSFSGDTEAFF
TRBJ1-4 | TRBV9 | once | TRBD1 | TGTGCCAGCAGCGTAATAGACAGGGGGCCAACTAATGAAAAACTGTTTTTT | CASSVIDRGPTNEKLFF
TRBJ1-5 | TRBV2 | NA | NA | TGTGCCAGCAGTGAAGAAAGACTTAGCAATCAGCCCCAGCATTTT | CASSEERLSNQPQHF
TRBJ2-5 | TRBV2 | NA | NA | TGTGCCAGCAGACCGGCTCCTTCAGGGCTCCAGTACTTC | CASRPAPSGLQYF
TRBJ1-3 | TRBV7-2 | NA | NA | TGTGCCAGCAACCTCGCACTGCTGAACTCTGGAAACACCATATATTTT | CASNLALLNSGNTIYF
TRBJ2-2 | TRBV24-1 | NA | NA | TGTGCCACCAGTTTTAGCGAATACACCGGGGAGCTGTTTTTT | CATSFSEYTGELFF
TRBJ2-2 | TRBV19 | once | NA | TGTGCCAGTAGTATAAGGACAGTCGGGGAGCTGTTTTTT | CASSIRTVGELFF
TRBJ2-7 | TRBV15 | NA | NA | TGTGCCACAGCCTCTAGCTACGAGCAGTACTTC | CATASSYEQYF
TRBJ2-7 | TRBV28 | NA | TRBD2 | TGTGCCAGCTTCGCTAGCGGGTTAAGCTCCTACGAGCAGTACTTC | CASFASGLSSYEQYF
TRBJ1-6 | TRBV27 | NA | NA | TGTGCCAGCAGTTTGGGGCAGGGGAATTCACCCCTCCACTTT | CASSLGQGNSPLHF
TRBJ2-3 | TRBV7-2 | many | TRBD1 | TGTGCCAGCAGCGAACAGGGGATAAGCACAGATACGCAGTATTTT | CASSEQGISTDTQYF
TRBJ2-3 | TRBV9 | NA | NA | TGTGCCAGCAGCGTCCCTATGAGGGAGGCTATCGGCACAGATACGCAGTATTTT | CASSVPMREAIGTDTQYF
TRBJ1-6 | TRBV5-6 | NA | NA | TGTGCCAGCAGCTTGGGGGCAGATTCACCCCTCCACTTT | CASSLGADSPLHF
TRBJ1-5 | TRBV19 | NA | NA | TGTGCCAGTAGTATTAGAGACAGCCACAATCAGCCCCAGCATTTT | CASSIRDSHNQPQHF
TRBJ2-1 | TRBV3-1/TRBV3-2 | NA | TRBD2 | TGTGCCAGCAGCCTACAGGGACTAGCTAACCCCAGTGAGCAGTTCTTC | CASSLQGLANPSEQFF
TRBJ2-7 | TRBV13 | NA | TRBD1 | TGTGCCAGCAGCCTTACCGGACAGGGGGACGAGCAGTACTTC | CASSLTGQGDEQYF
TRBJ2-1 | TRBV5-8 | few | TRBD2 | TGTGCCAGCAACCGGCTAGCGGGTGAGCAGTTCTTC | CASNRLAGEQFF
TRBJ2-2 | TRBV6-5 | NA | TRBD2 | TGTGCCAGCTCAAGACTAGCGGGACCCACCGGGGAGCTGTTTTTT | CASSRLAGPTGELFF
TRBJ2-2 | TRBV9 | NA | NA | TGTGCCAGCAGCGCCCGCAGGGTAGCCGGGGAGCTGTTTTTT | CASSARRVAGELFF
TRBJ1-2 | TRBV3-1/TRBV3-2 | once | NA | TGTGCCAGCAGCCAAGATGTAGGCAGGCCTTTTTTC | CASSQDVGRPFF
TRBJ2-1 | TRBV10-3 | NA | NA | TGTGCCATCAGCGAGGGAGTTCACGGTGAGCAGTTCTTC | CAISEGVHGEQFF
TRBJ2-5 | TRBV6-6 | NA | TRBD1 | TGTGCCAGCAAAACAGGGGGCAGAGAGACCCAGTACTTC | CASKTGGRETQYF
TRBJ2-2 | TRBV11-3 | NA | NA | TGTGCCAGCAGCTCCCCCGGGGATAGCGGCCCCGGGGAGCTGTTTTTT | CASSSPGDSGPGELFF
TRBJ2-1 | TRBV10-2 | once | TRBD2 | TGCGCCACTTCGGTACTAGCGGGAGTAGCAGGTGAGCAGTTCTTC | CATSVLAGVAGEQFF
TRBJ2-2 | TRBV2 | NA | NA | TGTGCCAGCAGTGAGAGGGTGGGCACCGGGGAGCTGTTTTTT | CASSERVGTGELFF
TRBJ1-1 | TRBV7-2 | once | NA | TGTGCCAGCAGCGCAGGATACCGGGGCACTGAAGCTTTCTTT | CASSAGYRGTEAFF
TRBJ1-2 | TRBV7-8 | NA | NA | TGTGCCAGCAGGCGGGGTAGGACGGGTACAAGCGGCTACACCTTC | CASRRGRTGTSGYTF
TRBJ2-1 | TRBV5-1 | NA | NA | TGCGCCAGCAGCTTGTTGTGGGCCTCGGTAAGGGGTTACAATGAGCAGTTCTTC | CASSLLWASVRGYNEQFF
TRBJ2-7 | TRBV6-5 | NA | TRBD1 | TGTGCCAGCAGTTACTCGGGACAGGTAGGCGAGCAGTACTTC | CASSYSGQVGEQYF
TRBJ2-5 | TRBV6-1 | once | NA | TGTGCCAGCAGTGAACAAGCGACCCAAGAGACCCAGTACTTC | CASSEQATQETQYF
TRBJ2-2 | TRBV5-6 | NA | TRBD2 | TGTGCCAGCAGCCTGGGACTAGCGTCAGCCGGGGAGCTGTTTTTT | CASSLGLASAGELFF
TRBJ2-5 | TRBV5-4 | NA | TRBD1 | TGTGCCAGCAGTTTTCAGGGGGCAGAGACCCAGTACTTC | CASSFQGAETQYF
TRBJ2-1 | TRBV24-1 | once | NA | TGTGCCACCAGTGCCCGAGAACAGGAGAGAAGTTACAATGAGCAGTTCTTC | CATSAREQERSYNEQFF
TRBJ2-3 | TRBV24-1 | NA | NA | TGTGCCACCAGTGGCGGCGCGCCGACTAGCACAGATACGCAGTATTTT | CATSGGAPTSTDTQYF
TRBJ2-3 | TRBV3-1/TRBV3-2 | NA | NA | TGTGCCAGCAGCCAGGGGATTGCGGGGCCTAGCACAGATACGCAGTATTTT | CASSQGIAGPSTDTQYF
TRBJ2-7 | TRBV9 | NA | TRBD1 | TGTGCCAGCAGCGTAGCTGACAGGGGAGAGCAGTACTTC | CASSVADRGEQYF
TRBJ2-7 | TRBV25-1 | NA | NA | TGTGCCAGCAGTTACCCCAACCCGAGAGATGGGCAGTACTTC | CASSYPNPRDGQYF
TRBJ2-3 | TRBV30 | NA | TRBD2 | TGTGCCTGCGCTGTTAGCGGGAGCCCCACGGATACGCAGTATTTT | CACAVSGSPTDTQYF
TRBJ2-7 | TRBV9 | NA | TRBD1 | TGTGCCAGCAGCGTAGCGGGCAGGGGGCTAGACGAGCAGTACTTC | CASSVAGRGLDEQYF
TRBJ1-5 | TRBV25-1 | NA | NA | TGTGCCAGCAGTGACAGGAATAGCAATCAGCCCCAGCATTTT | CASSDRNSNQPQHF
TRBJ1-2 | TRBV19 | NA | NA | TGTGCCAGTAGTATGTCAGGGGATGGCTACACCTTC | CASSMSGDGYTF
TRBJ1-5 | TRBV10-3 | NA | TRBD1 | TGTGCCATCAGTGGGGACAGCGGGGGAAGGGTCAGCAATCAGCCCCAGCATTTT | CAISGDSGGRVSNQPQHF
TRBJ2-3 | TRBV7-3 | NA | NA | TGTGCCAGCAAAAGCAGCCCCGGGGCAGATACGCAGTATTTT | CASKSSPGADTQYF
TRBJ1-5 | TRBV27 | NA | NA | TGTGCCAGCACCCGCATGGGAGGGTCGGGTCAGCCCCAGCATTTT | CASTRMGGSGQPQHF
TRBJ2-7 | TRBV5-1 | NA | NA | TGCGCCAGCAGCTTGGCCGACAGCTCCTACGAGCAGTACTTC | CASSLADSSYEQYF
TRBJ1-2 | TRBV9 | NA | TRBD1 | TGTGCCAGCAGCTTAGGACAGGCTAGGTTTGGCTACACCTTC | CASSLGQARFGYTF
TRBJ2-3 | TRBV7-5 | NA | NA | TGTGTCAGAAGCCATAGCGGGAGGGCCCTACGCACAGATACGCAGTATTTT | CVRSHSGRALRTDTQYF
TRBJ2-3 | TRBV7-3 | NA | NA | TGTGCCAGCAGCTTAACTACCTATGGTACGCAGTATTTT | CASSLTTYGTQYF
TRBJ2-1 | TRBV10-3 | NA | TRBD1 | TGTGCCATCAGGAACAGGGGGGACAGCAATGAGCAGTTCTTC | CAIRNRGDSNEQFF
TRBJ1-1 | TRBV6-5 | NA | NA | TGTGCCAGCATTCTAAACACTGAAGCTTTCTTT | CASILNTEAFF